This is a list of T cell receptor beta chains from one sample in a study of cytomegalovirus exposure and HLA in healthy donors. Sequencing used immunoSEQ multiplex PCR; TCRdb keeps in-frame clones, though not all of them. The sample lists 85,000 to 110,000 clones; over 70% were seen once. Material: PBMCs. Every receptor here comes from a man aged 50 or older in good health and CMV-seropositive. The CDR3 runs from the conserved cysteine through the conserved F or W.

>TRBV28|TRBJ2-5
CASSLWDYQETQYF
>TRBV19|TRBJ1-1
CASSLSDRGPFTEAFF
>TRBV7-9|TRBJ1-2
CASSPGQYGYTF
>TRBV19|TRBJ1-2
CASSPGQDWDGYTF
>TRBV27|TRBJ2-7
CASSDPTPGWGSEQYF
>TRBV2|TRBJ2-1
CASSSLAGVNHEQFF
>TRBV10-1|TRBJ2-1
CASSEFQGGGYNEQFF
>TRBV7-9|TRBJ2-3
CASSFGRVSGTGTDTQYF
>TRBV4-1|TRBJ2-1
CASSRSSSGSSVYNEQFF
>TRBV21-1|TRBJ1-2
CASSPRRVDGYTF
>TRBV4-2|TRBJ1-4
CASSQELNTGGGAREKLFF
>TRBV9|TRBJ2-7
CASSVGGTGVMYEQYF
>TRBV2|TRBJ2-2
CASRLGGLTGELFF
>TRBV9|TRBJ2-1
CASSVEQGDNEQFF
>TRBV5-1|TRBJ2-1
CASSLEGLAGVSDEQFF
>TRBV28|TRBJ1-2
CASFSGTRPNYGYTF
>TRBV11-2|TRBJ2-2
CASRPRDRRTGELFF
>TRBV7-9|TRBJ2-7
CSSSQSGQGAYEQYF
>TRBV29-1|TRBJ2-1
CSVAGTSGYNEQFF
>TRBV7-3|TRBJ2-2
CASSSGTPNTGELFF
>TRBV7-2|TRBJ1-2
CASSTGQGIEYGYTF
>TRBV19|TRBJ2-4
CASSIGTSAYF
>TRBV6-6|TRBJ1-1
CASSYGGGDTEAFF
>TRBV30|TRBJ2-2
CAWTRTVNTGELFF
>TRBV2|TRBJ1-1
CASNEVGAEAFF
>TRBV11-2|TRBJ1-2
CASSPSTLRGDGYTF
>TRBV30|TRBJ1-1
CAWSQTDITEAFF
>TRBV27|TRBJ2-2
CASSLPSGGNTGELFF
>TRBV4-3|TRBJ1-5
CASSLSGTGSNQPQHF
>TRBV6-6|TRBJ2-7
CASRDSLSYEQYF
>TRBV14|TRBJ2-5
CASSQFKGRETQYF
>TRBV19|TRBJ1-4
CASSIVPGNEKLFF
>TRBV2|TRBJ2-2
CASSEVRLENTGELFF
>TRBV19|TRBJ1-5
CASKDRRIWPQHF
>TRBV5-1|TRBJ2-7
CASSLGGVVSYEQYF
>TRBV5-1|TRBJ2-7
CASALAGIGDEQYF
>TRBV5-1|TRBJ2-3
CASSFSSSGSTGDTQYF
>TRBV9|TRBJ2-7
CASSLGTSGTYEQYF
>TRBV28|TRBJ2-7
CASGLAGFSYEQYF
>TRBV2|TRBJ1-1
CASSESTDTEAFF